This TCR beta chain appears in the sequencing data of a study of early T cells in non-severe SARS-CoV-2 infection. General study results and limits: Sequences matched to VDJdb favored anti-spike CD8 responses, while private and CD4 specificities were missed.

In this sample, this clonotype turned up many times. The antigen is unknown. In germline, CDR1 is LNHDA, CDR2 SQIVND (reference sequence). CDR3 length equals 15 residues. Trimming cost V 2 bases and J 4 bases, with 12 bases left between them. Individually, cDNA molecules had unique molecular identifiers attached to them. TCRdb passed the 5' RACE reads through MiXCR, listing each CDR3 protein once. The table lists tens of thousands of distinct CDR3 sequences, around 12% of them singletons. This specimen was whole blood, taken at baseline. This sequence joins TRBV19 and TRBJ2-4; the D gene is possibly TRBD1 (6 bases). The TCR was taken from an adult who was a healthcare worker with PCR-confirmed SARS-CoV-2 infection or an uninfected control (not recorded which). The donor label of this sample is uncertain. CDR3 bases: TGTGCCAGTAGTATAAGAGGACAGACAAAAAACATTCAGTACTTC. Translation gives CASSIRGQTKNIQYF. The full variable domain, in which reference TRBV19 and TRBJ2-4 provide the parts outside the CDR3, is DGGITQSPKYLFRKEGQNVTLSCEQNLNHDAMYWYRQDPGQGLRLIYYSQIVNDFQKGDIAEGYSVSREKKESFPLTVTSAQKNPTAFYLCASSIRGQTKNIQYFGAGTRLSVL.